This TCR beta chain was sequenced during a study of blood T cell repertoires in COVID-19. Study-level background: There were acute and convalescent COVID-19 samples, and they came from the United States, Italy and Spain.

Enrolled through a virtual design, the participants were between roughly 18 and 89 years of age and came from approximately 25 US areas. The recovered donors of Cohort 3 showed two negative PCRs, clearance, or symptom resolution. Original processing methods: Reference gene primer amplification gave estimated nucleated cell counts. Sequenced by immunoSEQ multiplex PCR; TCRdb stores in-frame clones only, minus some. Clone size and the V and J calls come from that table; the DNA yielded D and trimming. This sample has roughly 500,000 clones, with roughly 90% found just once. Looked up from germline, CDR1 is SGHDN and CDR2 is FVKESK. The CDR3 consists of 14 residues. V lost 1 base and J 6 bases, leaving 12 bases between the germline ends. This clone occurred a few times.

This clonotype was obtained from a woman in her 40s who had recovered from COVID-19. The specimen was PBMCs or T cells enriched from blood (not recorded which). This chain uses TRBV14 with TRBJ1-1; no clear D gene. For the CDR3, the DNA is TGTGCCAGCAGCCAAGTCCCCAGAGGCGCTGAAGCTTTCTTT. It specifies CASSQVPRGAEAFF.